The 26 T cell receptor beta chains below come from one sample, sequenced in a study of control samples from healthy donors and cancer patients. The assay was immunoSEQ multiplex PCR, and TCRdb's table has in-frame clones only and misses some. The table lists roughly 150,000 clones, about 86% of them singletons. Source material: blood. Receptor source: a man between 18 and 35 years old in good health.

The chain joins TRBV7-9 to TRBJ2-7; TRBD2 matches 9 bases. The CDR3 has 16 amino acids. The germline gives CDR1 SEHNR, CDR2 FQNEAQ (reference sequence). The V gene end was trimmed by 2 bases and the J gene end by 1 base; junction bases not matched to a gene: 6. The CDR3 reads CASSLISGGLSYEQYF. CDR3 nucleotides: TGTGCCAGCAGCTTAATTAGCGGGGGCCTATCCTACGAGCAGTACTTC.

This sequence joins TRBV30 and TRBJ2-5; D may be TRBD2 (6 bases). The length of the CDR3 is 13 residues. V was cut by 3 bases and J by 5 bases, with 13 bases left in between. In germline, CDR1 is GTSNPN, CDR2 SVGIG (reference sequence). The CDR3 DNA is TGTGCCTGGAGGGGGGGTCCCCAGGAGACCCAGTACTTC. Amino acid sequence: CAWRGGPQETQYF. The whole variable domain, filled in from reference TRBV30 and TRBJ2-5, reads SQTIHQWPATLVQPVGSPLSLECTVEGTSNPNLYWYRQAAGRGLQLLFYSVGIGQISSEVPQNLSASRPQDRQFILSSKKLLLSDSGFYLCAWRGGPQETQYFGPGTRLLVL.

The V call is TRBV3-1 (or the pseudogene TRBV3-2), the J call TRBJ2-1, with a tentative D call TRBD2 (5 bases). The ends were cut back, 1 base at V and 6 bases at J, with 28 bases in the middle. CDR1 and CDR2 from the germline V gene are LGHDT and YNNKEL (reference sequence). This CDR3 comprises 20 residues. The CDR3 region is CASSQAQWTRAVLRGNEQFF. CDR3 in DNA: TGTGCCAGCAGCCAAGCGCAATGGACTCGGGCGGTCCTACGCGGCAATGAGCAGTTCTTC.

The V gene is TRBV5-1, the J gene TRBJ2-3, with D possibly TRBD1 on 5 matching bases. Trimming left V 3 bases short and J 5 bases short, with 10 bases between. The CDR3 runs 13 residues. Germline V gene sequence: CDR1 SGHRS, CDR2 YFSETQ. CDR3 coding DNA: TGCGCCAGCAGCTCACTTCAGGGAGATACGCAGTATTTT. The encoded protein is CASSSLQGDTQYF.

The chain is built from TRBV29-1 and TRBJ1-5, with D possibly TRBD1 on 6 matching bases. Germline CDR1 reads SQVTM; CDR2 reads ANQGSEA. The CDR3 sequence is 14 residues long. V lost 4 bases to trimming and J lost 3 bases, with 13 bases between them. For the CDR3, the DNA is TGCAGCGTTGTTGCAGGGGAGGTCAATCAGCCCCAGCATTTT. It is translated as CSVVAGEVNQPQHF.

V usage is TRBV6-4 and J usage is TRBJ1-1, with no clear D. Trimming left V 6 bases short and J 3 bases short, with 11 bases between. Germline-derived CDR1 and CDR2 are MRHNA and SNTAGT. This CDR3 has 13 residues. CDR3 DNA sequence: TGTGCCAGCAGGGAGGCGGCCCACACTGAAGCTTTCTTT. As protein: CASREAAHTEAFF.

The chain carries TRBV5-1 and TRBJ2-5, with 7 bases aligning to TRBD1. Trimming took 8 bases from V and 2 from J; bases not matched to a gene: 6. The CDR3 has 13 amino acids. CDR1 and CDR2 from the germline V gene are SGHRS and YFSETQ. CDR3 nucleotides: TGCGCCAGTATGGGACAGAATCAAGAGACCCAGTACTTC. Protein sequence: CASMGQNQETQYF.

The rearrangement links TRBV11-2 to TRBJ2-7; D is uncertain. V was clipped by 2 bases and J by 6 bases, with 8 bases between them. This CDR3 spans 12 amino acids. The germline V gene has CDR1 SGHAT and CDR2 FQNNGV. In DNA, the CDR3 is TGTGCCAGCAGCTTATTTGTCGCCGAGCAGTACTTC. Residues: CASSLFVAEQYF.

The chain combines TRBV7-9 with TRBJ2-5; D is uncertain. V was clipped by 2 bases and J by 2 bases, with 9 bases between them. CDR3 length equals 14 residues. Germline V gives CDR1 SEHNR, CDR2 FQNEAQ (reference sequence). CDR3 coding DNA: TGTGCCAGCAGCTTACAGGAAGTACAAGAGACCCAGTACTTC. Residues: CASSLQEVQETQYF.

This chain connects TRBV12-5 to TRBJ1-1; the D is unclear. CDR3 length: 14 residues. The V end lost 2 bases, the J end lost 1 base, and 8 bases lay between the germline ends. Germline CDR1 is LGHNT and CDR2 is FRNRAP. The CDR3 reads CASGLTAKNTEAFF. In nucleotides, the CDR3 is TGTGCTAGTGGTTTGACAGCCAAGAACACTGAAGCTTTCTTT.

The gene calls are TRBV28 and TRBJ1-3, with 8 bases matching TRBD1. The junction had 7 bases not matched to a gene; V was cut back by 7 bases and J by 8 bases. The CDR3 loop spans 13 amino acids. Germline lookup yields CDR1 MDHEN and CDR2 SYDVKM. CDR3 nucleotide sequence: TGTGCCAGCAAGCCAGGGGGCCAGGACACCATATATTTT. Translating gives CASKPGGQDTIYF.

The rearrangement joins TRBV9 to TRBJ2-6, with D possibly being TRBD2 (6 bases). V dropped 0 bases and J dropped 2 bases, with 12 bases sitting between them. Germline V gene data show CDR1 as SGDLS and CDR2 as YYNGEE. The CDR3 spans 17 residues. CDR3 protein: CASSVGAGGAGANVLTF. CDR3 nucleotide sequence: TGTGCCAGCAGCGTAGGTGCCGGAGGGGCTGGGGCCAACGTCCTGACTTTC.

The chain is built from TRBV28 and TRBJ1-1; TRBD1 is a possible D gene (5 bases). Trimming stripped 5 bases from V and 5 bases from J, with 18 bases between. Germline CDR1 MDHEN, CDR2 SYDVKM. This CDR3 contains 15 residues. The chain's CDR3 is CASSPAVRDGTEAFF. DNA of the CDR3: TGTGCCAGCAGTCCGGCCGTCAGGGATGGGACTGAAGCTTTCTTT.

This clone was seen only once. The genes are TRBV7-2 and TRBJ2-5; 16 positions match TRBD2. This CDR3 contains 18 residues. Germline V lookup: CDR1 SGHTA, CDR2 FQGNSA. V lost 4 bases, J lost 5 bases, and 10 bases stayed unmatched. The DNA for the CDR3 is TGTGCCAGCAGCTCACGGGGACTAGCGGGGGGGCCCCAGGAGACCCAGTACTTC. This gives the protein CASSSRGLAGGPQETQYF.

The chain is built from TRBV30 and TRBJ2-5; the D is unclear. The V and J ends lost 0 bases and 4 bases respectively, with 15 bases between them. This CDR3 is built from 15 residues. The germline V gene encodes CDR1 GTSNPN and CDR2 SVGIG (reference sequence). CDR3 nucleotides: TGTGCCTGGAGTGTTGAGGTCGTTTCGCGAGAGACCCAGTACTTC. This codes for CAWSVEVVSRETQYF.

The chain is built from TRBV11-2 and TRBJ1-2, with 9 bases identical to TRBD1. V shed 6 bases, J shed 3 bases, and the junction held 5 bases outside the gene matches. The CDR3 loop spans 14 amino acids. Germline lookup yields CDR1 SGHAT and CDR2 FQNNGV. CDR3 in amino acids: CASSPGQGYYGYTF. DNA for the CDR3: TGTGCCAGCAGTCCGGGACAGGGTTACTATGGCTACACCTTC.

The genes are TRBV10-2 and TRBJ1-2, with unresolved D. The CDR3 spans 11 residues. CDR1 is WSHSY and CDR2 is SAAADI in the germline V gene. V was shortened by 3 bases and J by 4 bases, with 3 bases between the two germline ends. In nucleotides, the CDR3 is TGCGCCAGCAGTGAAGGCTATGGCTACACCTTC. This encodes CASSEGYGYTF.

This chain joins TRBV4-2 and TRBJ2-7, with 8 bases matching TRBD2. CDR1 and CDR2 from the germline V gene are LGHNA and YNFKEQ. V lost 1 base, J lost 2 bases, and 10 bases stayed unmatched. The CDR3 totals 17 residues. The CDR3 region has the DNA TGTGCCAGCAGCCAAGGCCCAGGGGCGGGGGGTCCCTACGAGCAGTACTTC. Its translation is CASSQGPGAGGPYEQYF.

This chain's CDR3 is CASSYGTGGSEAFF. The CDR3, as DNA: TGTGCCAGCAGTTACGGGACAGGGGGCAGTGAAGCTTTCTTT. This chain connects TRBV6-2 or TRBV6-3 to TRBJ1-1, with 12 bases fitting TRBD1. V shed 2 bases, J shed 7 bases, and the junction held 2 bases outside the gene matches. Germline V gives CDR1 MNHEY, CDR2 SVGEGT. This CDR3 has 14 residues.

J is TRBJ2-2 and V is TRBV11-3; 7 nucleotides match TRBD1. The CDR3 loop spans 15 amino acids. Germline V gives CDR1 SGHNT, CDR2 YENEEA. The ends lost 2 bases at V and 5 bases at J; junction bases unmatched: 5. This CDR3 is CASSLRQGKTGELFF. The CDR3 DNA reads TGTGCCAGCAGCTTAAGACAGGGAAAGACCGGGGAGCTGTTTTTT.

J is TRBJ1-1 and V is TRBV6-6; D gene unclear. The V gene's germline CDR1 is MNHNY and CDR2 SVGAGI (reference sequence). Trimming removed 8 bases at V and 0 bases at J, with 10 bases between. The CDR3 extends over 13 amino acids. CDR3 protein: CASSGPMNTEAFF. The DNA of the CDR3 is TGTGCCAGCTCGGGCCCTATGAACACTGAAGCTTTCTTT.

This clone was seen a handful of times. This chain's CDR3 is CASSVAGGPYEQYF. In DNA form, the CDR3 reads TGTGCCAGCAGCGTAGCAGGCGGCCCCTACGAGCAGTACTTC. This chain connects TRBV9 to TRBJ2-7; D is ambiguous. This CDR3 has 14 amino acids. Germline-derived CDR1 and CDR2 are SGDLS and YYNGEE. Trimming stripped 0 bases from V and 2 bases from J, with 9 bases between. The variable domain in full, with the rest retrieved from reference TRBV9 and TRBJ2-7, is DSGVTQTPKHLITATGQRVTLRCSPRSGDLSVYWYQQSLDQGLQFLIQYYNGEERAKGNILERFSAQQFPDLHSELNLSSLELGDSALYFCASSVAGGPYEQYFGPGTRLTVT.

This clone was counted a single time. CDR3 nucleotides: TGTGCCAGCAGCTTAGTTCGGTCTGGGGAGCAGTACTTC. Amino acids: CASSLVRSGEQYF. The rearrangement joins TRBV11-2 to TRBJ2-7, with D uncertain. V dropped 1 base and J dropped 7 bases, with 11 bases sitting between them. The CDR3 spans 13 residues. CDR1 SGHAT and CDR2 FQNNGV come from the germline V gene. The variable domain in full, completed from reference TRBV11-2 and TRBJ2-7, reads EAGVAQSPRYKIIEKRQSVAFWCNPISGHATLYWYQQILGQGPKLLIQFQNNGVVDDSQLPKDRFSAERLKGVDSTLKIQPAKLEDSAVYLCASSLVRSGEQYFGPGTRLTVT.

The CDR3, as DNA: TGTGCCAGCAGCTTAGGGGCGCGGGGGGACTACAATGAGCAGTTCTTC. Amino acids: CASSLGARGDYNEQFF. This chain connects TRBV13 to TRBJ2-1, with 8 bases lining up with TRBD2. The CDR3 totals 16 residues. Germline V gene lookup returns CDR1 PRHDT and CDR2 FYEKMQ (reference sequence). V was clipped by 0 bases and J by 3 bases; unmatched bases: 4. The variable domain in full, completed from reference TRBV13 and TRBJ2-1, reads AAGVIQSPRHLIKEKRETATLKCYPIPRHDTVYWYQQGPGQDPQFLISFYEKMQSDKGSIPDRFSAQQFSDYHSELNMSSLELGDSALYFCASSLGARGDYNEQFFGPGTRLTVL.

This clone has just a few counts. This chain uses TRBV2 with TRBJ2-7; D unclear. V lost 10 bases, J lost 1 base, and 8 bases lay in between. The germline V gene encodes CDR1 SNHLY and CDR2 FYNNEI. The length of the CDR3 is 11 residues. The CDR3 bases are TGTGCCACCAGAAGGTCCTACGAGCAGTACTTC. It encodes CATRRSYEQYF. The variable domain in full, with the rest retrieved from reference TRBV2 and TRBJ2-7, is EPEVTQTPSHQVTQMGQEVILRCVPISNHLYFYWYRQILGQKVEFLVSFYNNEISEKSEIFDDQFSVERPDGSNFTLKIRSTKLEDSAMYFCATRRSYEQYFGPGTRLTVT.

The rearrangement links TRBV13 to TRBJ2-5, with 10 bases lining up with TRBD2. Germline-derived CDR1 and CDR2 are PRHDT and FYEKMQ (reference sequence). The J segment lost 1 base and the V segment lost 7 bases, leaving 6 bases of the junction unmatched. This CDR3 is 15 amino acids long. DNA of the CDR3: TGTGCCAGCACCCGAGCGGGGGGGATCCAAGAGACCCAGTACTTC. Translated, it gives CASTRAGGIQETQYF. The full variable domain, in which reference TRBV13 and TRBJ2-5 provide the parts outside the CDR3, is AAGVIQSPRHLIKEKRETATLKCYPIPRHDTVYWYQQGPGQDPQFLISFYEKMQSDKGSIPDRFSAQQFSDYHSELNMSSLELGDSALYFCASTRAGGIQETQYFGPGTRLLVL.